These 5 T cell receptor beta chains came from one sample sequenced in a study of blood T cell repertoires in COVID-19. The assay was immunoSEQ multiplex PCR, and TCRdb's table has in-frame clones only and misses some. The sample includes some 400,000 clones, over 75% seen only once; the top ten take about 2.3%. Sequenced material: peripheral blood. The receptors stem from a woman between 55 and 75 years old with COVID-19, enrolled during active disease.

This clone was recorded only once. This sequence joins TRBV6-1 and TRBJ1-5; D is uncertain. This CDR3 comprises 16 residues. The germline gives CDR1 MNHNS, CDR2 SASEGT. Trimming cost V 1 base and J 0 bases, with 10 bases left between them. The CDR3 DNA sequence: TGTGCCAGCAGTGAAGGTGCGGGATATAGCAATCAGCCCCAGCATTTT. Translation gives CASSEGAGYSNQPQHF.

This clone was picked up one time. V and J are TRBV6-2 or TRBV6-3 and TRBJ1-5; tentatively, D is TRBD1 (6 bases). The germline V gene encodes CDR1 MNHEY and CDR2 SVGEGT. The V gene lost 2 bases and the J gene lost 5 bases, with 13 bases spanning the gap. The CDR3 totals 15 residues. The CDR3 region is CASSYAGTSYQPQHF. CDR3 sequence (DNA): TGTGCCAGCAGTTACGCCGGGACAAGTTATCAGCCCCAGCATTTT.

DNA of the CDR3: TGCGCCAGCAGCCAAACTCAGGGGGCGAACTATGGCTACACCTTC. Translating gives CASSQTQGANYGYTF. The chain has TRBV4-1 and TRBJ1-2, with 8 bases aligning to TRBD1. The V gene end was trimmed by 2 bases and the J gene end by 2 bases; junction bases not matched to a gene: 4. The CDR3 has 15 amino acids. Per germline, CDR1 MGHRA and CDR2 YSYEKL.

This clone was detected a few times. The chain employs TRBV7-9 and TRBJ1-1; D is ambiguous. CDR1 SEHNR and CDR2 FQNEAQ come from the germline V gene (reference sequence). This CDR3 spans 13 amino acids. The V gene lost 2 bases and the J gene lost 5 bases, with 9 bases spanning the gap. CDR3 DNA sequence: TGTGCCAGCAGCTTACATCGGGAAACTGAAGCTTTCTTT. As protein: CASSLHRETEAFF.

The rearrangement uses TRBV12-3 or TRBV12-4 and TRBJ1-2; D possibly corresponds to TRBD1 (5 bases). V was shortened by 6 bases and J by 1 base, with 9 bases between the two germline ends. This CDR3 comprises 13 residues. The CDR3 protein is CASRQDSNYGYTF. DNA of the CDR3: TGTGCCAGCAGGCAAGACAGTAACTATGGCTACACCTTC.